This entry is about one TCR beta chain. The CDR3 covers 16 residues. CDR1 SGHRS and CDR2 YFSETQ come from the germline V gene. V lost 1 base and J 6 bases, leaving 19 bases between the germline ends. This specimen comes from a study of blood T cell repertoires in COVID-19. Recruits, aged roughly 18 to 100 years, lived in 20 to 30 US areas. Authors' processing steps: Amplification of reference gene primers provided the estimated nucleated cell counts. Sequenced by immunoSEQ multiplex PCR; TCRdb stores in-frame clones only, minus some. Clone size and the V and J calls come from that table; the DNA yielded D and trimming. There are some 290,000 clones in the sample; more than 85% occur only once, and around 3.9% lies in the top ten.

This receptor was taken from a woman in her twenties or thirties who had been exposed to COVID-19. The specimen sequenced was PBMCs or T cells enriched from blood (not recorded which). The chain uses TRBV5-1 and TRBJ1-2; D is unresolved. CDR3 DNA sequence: TGCGCCAGCAGCTTGTTTCAGGCGCCCGAAATTAATGGCTACACCTTC. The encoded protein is CASSLFQAPEINGYTF.